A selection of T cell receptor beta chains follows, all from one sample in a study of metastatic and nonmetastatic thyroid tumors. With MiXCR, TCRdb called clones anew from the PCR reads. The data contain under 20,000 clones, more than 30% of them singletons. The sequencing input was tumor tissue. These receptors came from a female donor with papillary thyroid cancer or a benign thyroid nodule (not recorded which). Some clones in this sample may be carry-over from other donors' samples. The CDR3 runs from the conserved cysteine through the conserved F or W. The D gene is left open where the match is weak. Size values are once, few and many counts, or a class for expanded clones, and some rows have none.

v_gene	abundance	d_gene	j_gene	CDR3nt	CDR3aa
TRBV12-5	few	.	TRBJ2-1	TGTGCTAGTGGTTTGACAGGGAGCAATGAGCAGTTCTTC	CASGLTGSNEQFF
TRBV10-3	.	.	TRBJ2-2	TGTGCCATCAGTGACGTAGACGAAAACACCGGGGAGCTGTTTTTT	CAISDVDENTGELFF
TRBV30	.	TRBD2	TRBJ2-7	TGTGCCTTCCGGACTAGCGGAACATCCTACGAGCAGTACTTC	CAFRTSGTSYEQYF
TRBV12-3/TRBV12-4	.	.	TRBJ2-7	TGTGCCAGCAGTTTACGCCCCGACCTCTACGAGCAGTACTTC	CASSLRPDLYEQYF
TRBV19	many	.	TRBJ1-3	TGTGCCAGTAGTATAGCCGGGAGCTCTGGAAACACCATATATTTT	CASSIAGSSGNTIYF
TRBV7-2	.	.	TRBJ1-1	TGTGCCAGCAGCTTGTTTCACTCGAACACTGAAGCTTTCTTT	CASSLFHSNTEAFF
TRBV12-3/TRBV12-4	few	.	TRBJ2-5	TGTGCCAGCAGTTTAAGGTCGACTGAAGCGGGGACCCAGTACTTC	CASSLRSTEAGTQYF
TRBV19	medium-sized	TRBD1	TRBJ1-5	TGTGCCAGTAGTACCTTGACAGGGAACAATCAGCCCCAGCATTTT	CASSTLTGNNQPQHF
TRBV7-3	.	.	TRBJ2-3	TGTGCCAGCAGCTCAGGGTCCGGGGGCACCACAGATACGCAGTATTTT	CASSSGSGGTTDTQYF
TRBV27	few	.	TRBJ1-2	TGTGCCAGCAGTTTAGGTGGGGGTCACTATGGCTACACCTTC	CASSLGGGHYGYTF
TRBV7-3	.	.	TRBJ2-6	TGTGCCAGCAGCTCCCGCCAGGGTGCCAACGTCCTGACTTTC	CASSSRQGANVLTF
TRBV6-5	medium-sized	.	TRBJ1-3	TGTGCCAGCAGTTACTCGAAGGGGGGAAACACCATATATTTT	CASSYSKGGNTIYF
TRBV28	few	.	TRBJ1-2	TGTGCCAGCAGTTACGGACAGCAGAACTATGGCTACACCTTC	CASSYGQQNYGYTF
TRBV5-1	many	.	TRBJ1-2	TGCGCCAGCAGCTTAGGGGACCTTGAGGGATATGGCTACACCTTC	CASSLGDLEGYGYTF
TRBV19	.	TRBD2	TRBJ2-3	TGTGCCAGTAGTATCCCGAGACTAGCTGATACGCAGTATTTT	CASSIPRLADTQYF
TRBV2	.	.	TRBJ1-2	TGTGCCAGCAGTGAAATAGATACGGGGGTTGGCGGCTACACCTTC	CASSEIDTGVGGYTF
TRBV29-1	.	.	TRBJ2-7	TGCAGCGTTCTACTGGAGACCTACGAGCAGTACTTC	CSVLLETYEQYF
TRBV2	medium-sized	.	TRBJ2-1	TGTGCCAGCCGGTTACTAGACAATGAGCAGTTCTTC	CASRLLDNEQFF
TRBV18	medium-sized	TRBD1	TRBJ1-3	TGTGCCAGCTCACCATACAGGGGCTCTGGAAACACCATATATTTT	CASSPYRGSGNTIYF
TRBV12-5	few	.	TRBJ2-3	TGTGCTAGTGCCCGGACACCAACTACAGATACGCAGTATTTT	CASARTPTTDTQYF
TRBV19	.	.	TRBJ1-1	TGTGCCAGTAGTATAGAAGGAACAGCGAACACTGAAGCTTTCTTT	CASSIEGTANTEAFF
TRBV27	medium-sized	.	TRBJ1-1	TGTGCCAGCATTTCTGCGGCGAACACTGAAGCTTTCTTT	CASISAANTEAFF
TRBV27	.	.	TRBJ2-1	TGTGCCAGCCTATCCCGGGGCAATGAGCAGTTCTTC	CASLSRGNEQFF
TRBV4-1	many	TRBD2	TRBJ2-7	TGCGCCAGCAGCCAAGTCGCTCGGGGGACTAGCGGGAGAGGAGAGCAGTACTTC	CASSQVARGTSGRGEQYF
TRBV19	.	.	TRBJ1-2	TGTGCCACCAGCCCCCTAGGGGGTACTAATGGCTACACCTTC	CATSPLGGTNGYTF
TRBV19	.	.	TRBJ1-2	TGTGCCAGTAGTATAACGGTCTCCCGCTATGGCTACACCTTC	CASSITVSRYGYTF
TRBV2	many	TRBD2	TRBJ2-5	TGTGCCAGCAGTCCCCTAGCGGGAGGGGAGACCCAGTACTTC	CASSPLAGGETQYF
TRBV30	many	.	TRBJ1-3	TGTGCCTGGAGTGTGGGGTGGTCTGGAAACACCATATATTTT	CAWSVGWSGNTIYF
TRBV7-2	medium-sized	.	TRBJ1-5	TGTGCCAGCAGCTTAGTAGCGGGGCTCGGCAATCAGCCCCAGCATTTT	CASSLVAGLGNQPQHF
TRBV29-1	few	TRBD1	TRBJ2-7	TGCAGCGTTGAAGCCGAACAGGGGGCCTACGAGCAGTACTTC	CSVEAEQGAYEQYF
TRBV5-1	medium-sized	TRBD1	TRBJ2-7	TGCGCCAGCAGCTACTCACAGACAGGGGGTGAGCAGTACTTC	CASSYSQTGGEQYF
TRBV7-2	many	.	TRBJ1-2	TGTGCCAGCAGTTATAAGGCCAAACAGGAGAACGGCTACACCTTC	CASSYKAKQENGYTF